One sample yielded the 7 T cell receptor beta chains listed below, sequenced in a study of cytotoxic CD8 clonotypes in ibrutinib-treated CLL. Assay used: immunoSEQ multiplex PCR; TCRdb lists only in-frame clones, some missing. The profile shows around 70,000 clones, approximately 82% of them singletons. The source was PBMCs, collected after 24 months of ibrutinib treatment. Receptor source: a human donor with chronic lymphocytic leukemia.

The chain links TRBV5-1 to TRBJ2-3; possible D gene TRBD2, 5 bases. CDR3 length: 15 residues. Trimming cost V 2 bases and J 1 base, with 11 bases left between them. The germline CDR1 and CDR2 sequences are SGHRS and YFSETQ. CDR3: CASSLFREGTDTQYF. CDR3 coding DNA: TGCGCCAGCAGCTTATTCCGGGAAGGCACAGATACGCAGTATTTT.

This clone was seen more than once but under ten times. V and J are TRBV5-6 and TRBJ1-2; perhaps TRBD1 as D (5 bases). The CDR3 extends over 11 amino acids. V lost 1 base, J lost 7 bases, and 5 bases lay in between. The V gene's germline CDR1 is SGHDT and CDR2 YYEEEE. Written as DNA, the CDR3 is TGTGCCAGCAGCTTGCAGGGTGGCTACACCTTC. It translates to CASSLQGGYTF.

As regards this clone: Different DNA sequences within this sample yield the same CDR3. V usage is TRBV11-2 and J usage is TRBJ2-7; D not resolved. Germline V gene data show CDR1 as SGHAT and CDR2 as FQNNGV. Between the trimmed V and J ends, which lost 0 bases and 3 bases, there was a span of 6 bases. The CDR3 runs to 13 residues. The CDR3 bases are TGTGCCAGCAGCTTAGATTTACTCTACGAGCAGTACTTC. Protein: CASSLDLLYEQYF.

The sample holds a few counts of this clone. The chain couples TRBV4-2 to TRBJ2-1, with TRBD2 matching 8 bases. The CDR3 is 16 residues long. Per the germline V gene, CDR1 is LGHNA and CDR2 is YNFKEQ. V dropped 1 base and J dropped 5; count of bases not matched to a gene: 7. In DNA, the CDR3 is TGTGCCAGCAGCCAAGGGACGGGAGGGTCCCACAATGAGCAGTTCTTC. Amino acids: CASSQGTGGSHNEQFF.

The genes are TRBV6-5 and TRBJ2-7; D ambiguous. This CDR3 has 15 amino acids. Per germline, CDR1 MNHEY and CDR2 SVGAGI. The V gene lost 6 bases and the J gene lost 6 bases, with 21 bases spanning the gap. Here the CDR3 DNA reads TGTGCCAGCAGGTTCATGGGCGTTCTAAGCACCGAGCAGTACTTC. Its translation is CASRFMGVLSTEQYF.

The genes are TRBV7-2 and TRBJ2-7; maybe TRBD2 (6 bases). The germline V gene encodes CDR1 SGHTA and CDR2 FQGNSA. V was pared by 4 bases and J by 5 bases, with 12 bases between. The CDR3 totals 13 residues. The CDR3 coding sequence is TGTGCCAGCAGCTACGGACGGGAGAACGAGCAGTACTTC. Amino acids: CASSYGRENEQYF. Looking up the rest from reference TRBV7-2 and TRBJ2-7 gives the full variable domain: GAGVSQSPSNKVTEKGKDVELRCDPISGHTALYWYRQSLGQGLEFLIYFQGNSAPDKSGLPSDRFSAERTGGSVSTLTIQRTQQEDSAVYLCASSYGRENEQYFGPGTRLTVT.

The chain is built from TRBV30 and TRBJ2-5, with 10 bases matching TRBD2. The trim removed 2 bases at V and 7 bases at J, leaving 7 bases unmatched. The CDR3 is made up of 14 amino acids. Germline V gene lookup returns CDR1 GTSNPN and CDR2 SVGIG (reference sequence). The CDR3 bases are TGTGCCTGGAGTCCTGCCAGCGGGGGGGGGACCCAGTACTTC. Translating it yields CAWSPASGGGTQYF.